This T cell receptor beta chain emerged from a study of tumor-infiltrating lymphocytes in primary liver carcinoma. General study results and limits: Paired tumor-adjacent and tumor-blood samples overlapped less than tumor region pairs did.

TCR beta cDNA was reverse-transcribed from around 0.55 ug of total RNA. The reaction used a constant-region primer and ProtoScript II reverse transcriptase. Investigators got TCR beta libraries out of three nested multiplex PCR rounds, done with slightly modified ARM-PCR. PCR rounds one and two used TRBV1-TRBV30 forward primers with a C-beta reverse primer for around 9 cycles each. TCRdb re-called the multiplex PCR reads with MiXCR, one entry per CDR3 protein. The sample holds more than 90,000 distinct CDR3 sequences, more than 65% seen once. For this clonotype: Antigen: not known.

Germline V CDR1 and CDR2: MGHRA, YSYEKL. V was pared by 1 base and J by 11 bases, with 18 bases between. CDR3 length: 15 amino acids. It was from about 20-30 mg of unsorted bulk tissue that RNA and DNA were co-extracted. Each participant had primary liver carcinoma, and surgical resection was the treatment. Patients were chronically HBV-infected and treatment-naive. The V gene is TRBV4-1, the J gene TRBJ2-1; possible D gene TRBD2, 5 bases. Sample: liver tumor tissue from sampling region 2. The subset here: tumor region T2, inferior pole. This TCR was sampled from a woman aged 60-70 years with primary liver carcinoma and hepatitis B virus infection. The chain's CDR3 is CASSQGSGRAYKQFF. The CDR3 bases are TGCGCCAGCAGCCAAGGGTCGGGAAGAGCCTACAAGCAGTTCTTC.